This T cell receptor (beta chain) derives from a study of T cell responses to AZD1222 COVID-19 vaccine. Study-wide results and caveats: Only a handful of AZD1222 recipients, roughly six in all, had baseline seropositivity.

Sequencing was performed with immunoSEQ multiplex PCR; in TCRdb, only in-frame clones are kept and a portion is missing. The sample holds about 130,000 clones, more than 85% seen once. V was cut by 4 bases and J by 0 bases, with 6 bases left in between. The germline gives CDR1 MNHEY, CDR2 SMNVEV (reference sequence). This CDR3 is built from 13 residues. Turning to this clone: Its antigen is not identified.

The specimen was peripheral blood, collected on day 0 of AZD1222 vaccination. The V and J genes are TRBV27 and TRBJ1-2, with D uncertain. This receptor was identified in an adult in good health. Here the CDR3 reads CASSSETNYGYTF. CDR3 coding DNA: TGTGCCAGCAGTTCGGAGACTAACTATGGCTACACCTTC.